This T cell receptor (beta chain) was observed in a study of T-cell memory formation after mild COVID-19. Study-level findings and limits: Mostly located in CM and EM were contracting CD4+ clones, with contracting CD8+ clones located in EMRA.

In the case of this clonotype: Its antigen is unknown.

TCRalpha and TCRbeta libraries used 5'RACE with constant-segment primers and UMIs. TCRdb processed the 5' RACE reads anew with MiXCR; each CDR3 protein has one entry. The sample has roughly 610,000 distinct CDR3 sequences; approximately 15% are singletons. The ends were cut back, 6 bases at V and 5 bases at J, with 13 bases in the middle. This CDR3 is 13 amino acids long. The sample comprised PBMCs or a T cell subset sorted from them (not recorded which). The TCR sequence derives from an adult woman who had mild COVID-19 (a few samples of this study predate the infection). Cell type and time point are not known. V and J are TRBV12-3 or TRBV12-4 and TRBJ2-5; either TRBD1 or TRBD2 may fit D (5 bases each). CDR3 sequence: CASSQLEGETQYF. The CDR3 DNA is TGTGCCAGCAGCCAACTAGAGGGGGAGACCCAGTACTTC.